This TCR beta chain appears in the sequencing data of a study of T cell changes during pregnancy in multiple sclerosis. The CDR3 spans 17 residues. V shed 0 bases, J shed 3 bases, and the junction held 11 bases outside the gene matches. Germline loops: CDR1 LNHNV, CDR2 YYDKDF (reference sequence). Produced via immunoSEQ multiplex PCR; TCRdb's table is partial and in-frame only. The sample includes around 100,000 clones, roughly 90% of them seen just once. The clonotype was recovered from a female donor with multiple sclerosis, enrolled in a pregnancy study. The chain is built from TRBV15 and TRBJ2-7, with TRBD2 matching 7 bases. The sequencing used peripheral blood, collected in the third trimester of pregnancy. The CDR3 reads CATSRDKTSSGFYEQYF. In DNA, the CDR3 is TGTGCCACCAGCAGAGATAAGACGTCTAGCGGTTTCTACGAGCAGTACTTC.